These T cell receptor beta chains were read from a single sample in a study of monozygotic twins with inflammatory bowel disease. TCRdb reprocessed the 5' RACE reads and stores each CDR3 protein as one record, lacking DNA. Found here are around 150,000 distinct CDR3 sequences; the top ten clones hold 2% to 2.5%. The sequenced material came from blood. The receptors were gathered from a human donor with ulcerative colitis or Crohn's disease, or a healthy co-twin of an affected twin (not recorded which). Both conserved end residues are part of each CDR3.

J gene,V gene,CDR3 protein
TRBJ2-7,TRBV20-1,CSARVAEISYEQYF
TRBJ2-3,TRBV29-1,CSVELAGGPADTQYF
TRBJ2-7,TRBV3-1,CASSQEGESYEQYF
TRBJ2-1,TRBV5-1,CASSLVRLAGANKQFF
TRBJ2-2,TRBV7-3,CASSPRAGMNTGELFF
TRBJ2-5,TRBV4-3,CASSQDDTGAETQYF
TRBJ2-2,TRBV4-1,CASSQVGGGISVGELFF
TRBJ2-2,TRBV5-5,CASNLDGELFF
TRBJ1-5,TRBV6-2/TRBV6-3,CASSYYPPRGGLSNQPQHF
TRBJ2-5,TRBV24-1,CATSDRGAETQYF